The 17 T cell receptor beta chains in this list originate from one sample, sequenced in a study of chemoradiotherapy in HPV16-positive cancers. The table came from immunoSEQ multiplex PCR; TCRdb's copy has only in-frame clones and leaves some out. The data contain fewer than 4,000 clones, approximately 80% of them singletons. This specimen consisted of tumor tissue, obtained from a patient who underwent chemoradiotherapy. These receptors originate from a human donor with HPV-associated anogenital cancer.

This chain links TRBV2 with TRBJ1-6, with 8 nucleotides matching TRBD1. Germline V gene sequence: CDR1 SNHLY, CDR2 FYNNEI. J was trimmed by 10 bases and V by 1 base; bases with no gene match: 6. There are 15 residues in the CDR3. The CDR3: CASSEGRQGSSPLHF. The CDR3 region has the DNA TGTGCCAGCAGTGAAGGCCGACAGGGGAGCTCACCCCTCCACTTT.

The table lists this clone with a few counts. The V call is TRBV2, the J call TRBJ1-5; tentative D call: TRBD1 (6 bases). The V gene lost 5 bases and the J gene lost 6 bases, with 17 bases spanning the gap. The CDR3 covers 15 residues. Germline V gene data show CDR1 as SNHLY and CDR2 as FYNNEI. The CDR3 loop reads CASSHPGQVGQPQHF. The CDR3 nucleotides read TGTGCCAGCAGTCACCCGGGACAAGTGGGTCAGCCCCAGCATTTT.

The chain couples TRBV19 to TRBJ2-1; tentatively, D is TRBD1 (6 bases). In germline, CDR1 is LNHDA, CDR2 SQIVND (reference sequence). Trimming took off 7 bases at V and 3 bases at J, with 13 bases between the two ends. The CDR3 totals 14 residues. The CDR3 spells CASTDRLNYNEQFF. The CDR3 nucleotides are TGTGCCAGTACAGACAGGCTGAACTACAATGAGCAGTTCTTC.

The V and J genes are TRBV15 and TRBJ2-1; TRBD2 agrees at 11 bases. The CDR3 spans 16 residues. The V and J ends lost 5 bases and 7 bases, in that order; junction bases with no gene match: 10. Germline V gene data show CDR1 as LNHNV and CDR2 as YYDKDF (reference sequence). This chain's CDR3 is CATSEGLAVYRNEQFF. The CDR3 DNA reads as TGTGCCACCAGCGAGGGACTAGCGGTGTATCGGAATGAGCAGTTCTTC.

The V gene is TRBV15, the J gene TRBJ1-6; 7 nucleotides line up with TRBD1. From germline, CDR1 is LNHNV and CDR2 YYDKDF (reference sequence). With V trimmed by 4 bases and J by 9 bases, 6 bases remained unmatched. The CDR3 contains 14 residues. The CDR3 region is CATSTDREGSPLHF. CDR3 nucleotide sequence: TGTGCCACCAGCACCGACAGGGAGGGTTCACCCCTCCACTTT.

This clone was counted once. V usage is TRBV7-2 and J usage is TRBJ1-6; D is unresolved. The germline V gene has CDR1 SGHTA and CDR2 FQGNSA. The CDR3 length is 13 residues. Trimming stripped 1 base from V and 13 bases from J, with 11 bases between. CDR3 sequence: CASSLGLPGPLHF. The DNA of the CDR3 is TGTGCCAGCAGCTTAGGTCTCCCGGGTCCCCTCCACTTT.

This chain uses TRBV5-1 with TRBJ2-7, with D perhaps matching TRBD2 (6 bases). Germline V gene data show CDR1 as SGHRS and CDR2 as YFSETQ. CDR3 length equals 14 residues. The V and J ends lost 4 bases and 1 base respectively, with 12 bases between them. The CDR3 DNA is TGCGCCAGCAGCACCCCAGGGAGGTCCTACGAGCAGTACTTC. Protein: CASSTPGRSYEQYF.

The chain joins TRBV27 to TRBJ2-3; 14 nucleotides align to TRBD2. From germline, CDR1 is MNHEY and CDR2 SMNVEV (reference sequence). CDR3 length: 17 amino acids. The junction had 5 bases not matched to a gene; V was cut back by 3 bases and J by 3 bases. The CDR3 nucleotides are TGTGCCAGCAGTTTCGGGACTAGCGGGAGTGGTACAGATACGCAGTATTTT. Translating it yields CASSFGTSGSGTDTQYF.

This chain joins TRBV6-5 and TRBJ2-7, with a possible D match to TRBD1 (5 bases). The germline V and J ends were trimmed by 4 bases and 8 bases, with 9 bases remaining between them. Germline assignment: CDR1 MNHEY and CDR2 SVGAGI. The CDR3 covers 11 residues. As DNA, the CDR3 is TGTGCCAGCAGTTCCGTGGGGCAGCAGTACTTC. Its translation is CASSSVGQQYF.

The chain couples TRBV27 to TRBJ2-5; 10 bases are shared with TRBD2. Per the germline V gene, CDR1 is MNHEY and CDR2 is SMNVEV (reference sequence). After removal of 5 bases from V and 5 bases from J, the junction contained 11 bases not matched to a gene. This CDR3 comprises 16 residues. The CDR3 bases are TGTGCCAGCAGTCCAACCCGAGCGGGGGGGCTGGAGACCCAGTACTTC. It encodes CASSPTRAGGLETQYF.

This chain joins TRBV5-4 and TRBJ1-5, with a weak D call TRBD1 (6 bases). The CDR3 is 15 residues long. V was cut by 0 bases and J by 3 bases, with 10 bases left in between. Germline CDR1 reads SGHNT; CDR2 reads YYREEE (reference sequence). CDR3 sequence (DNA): TGTGCCAGCAGCTTGGCAGGGGCAGTCAATCAGCCCCAGCATTTT. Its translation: CASSLAGAVNQPQHF. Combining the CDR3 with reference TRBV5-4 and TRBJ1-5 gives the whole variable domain ETGVTQSPTHLIKTRGQQVTLRCSSQSGHNTVSWYQQALGQGPQFIFQYYREEENGRGNFPPRFSGLQFPNYSSELNVNALELDDSALYLCASSLAGAVNQPQHFGDGTRLSIL.

The CDR3 DNA sequence: TGTGCCAGCTCGCCGACCCTTAGCAATCAGCCCCAGCATTTT. Protein: CASSPTLSNQPQHF. This chain links TRBV18 with TRBJ1-5, with D hard to call. V shed 6 bases and J shed 0 bases, with 9 bases lying between them. From germline, CDR1 is KGHSH and CDR2 LQKENI. The CDR3 totals 14 residues.

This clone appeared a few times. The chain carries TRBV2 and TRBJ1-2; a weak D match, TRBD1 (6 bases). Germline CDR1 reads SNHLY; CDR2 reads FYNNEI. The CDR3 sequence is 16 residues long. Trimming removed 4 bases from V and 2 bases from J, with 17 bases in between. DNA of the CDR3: TGTGCCAGCAGTGTGACAGGCCGGCCGACAAACTATGGCTACACCTTC. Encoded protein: CASSVTGRPTNYGYTF.

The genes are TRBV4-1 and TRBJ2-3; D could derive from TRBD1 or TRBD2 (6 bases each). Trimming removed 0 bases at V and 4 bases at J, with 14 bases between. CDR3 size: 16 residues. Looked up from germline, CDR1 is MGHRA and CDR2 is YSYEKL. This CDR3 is CASSQDTGAHPDTQYF. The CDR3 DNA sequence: TGCGCCAGCAGCCAAGATACGGGGGCCCACCCAGATACGCAGTATTTT.

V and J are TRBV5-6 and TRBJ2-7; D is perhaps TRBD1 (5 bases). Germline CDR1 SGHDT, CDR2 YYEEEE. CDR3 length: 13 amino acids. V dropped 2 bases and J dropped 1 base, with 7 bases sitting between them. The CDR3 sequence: CASSLQVSYEQYF. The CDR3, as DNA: TGTGCCAGCAGCTTACAGGTTTCCTACGAGCAGTACTTC.

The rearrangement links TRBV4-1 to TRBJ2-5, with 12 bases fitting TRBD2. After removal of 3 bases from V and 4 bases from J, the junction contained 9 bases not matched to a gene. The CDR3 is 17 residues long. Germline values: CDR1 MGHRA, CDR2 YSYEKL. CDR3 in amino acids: CASSHRASLAGGETQYF. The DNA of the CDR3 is TGCGCCAGCAGCCATCGGGCCTCACTAGCGGGAGGAGAGACCCAGTACTTC.

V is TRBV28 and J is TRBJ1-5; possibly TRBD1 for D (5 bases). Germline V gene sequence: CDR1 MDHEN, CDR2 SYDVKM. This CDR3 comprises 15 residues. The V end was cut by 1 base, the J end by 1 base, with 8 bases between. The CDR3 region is CASSLSTESNQPQHF. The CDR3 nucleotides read TGTGCCAGCAGTTTATCGACAGAGAGCAATCAGCCCCAGCATTTT.